This T cell receptor (beta chain) emerged from a study of cytotoxic CD8 clonotypes in ibrutinib-treated CLL. Study background: Of a cohort that held about a dozen relapsed/refractory and roughly 15 treatment-naive patients, roughly 18 were IGHV unmutated. Whole-study results and caveats: Clonality went up at the time of ibrutinib response, stayed stable in sustained remission, and later dropped back toward its baseline level at progression. In comparison with age-matched healthy donors, baseline clonality was higher and tracked circulating CD8+ T-cell counts. Sustained-remission and progressing patients had different sampling times.

Profiled with immunoSEQ multiplex PCR; TCRdb holds only in-frame clones, not every one. This sample has 25,000 or so clones, with 55% to 65% found just once. With regard to this clone: Its specificity is unknown.

V was clipped by 5 bases and J by 4 bases; unmatched bases: 8. Germline-derived CDR1 and CDR2 are SGHTA and FQGTGA. The CDR3 consists of 15 residues. The input for sequencing was PBMCs, taken before ibrutinib treatment. The chain joins TRBV7-3 to TRBJ2-1; 7 nucleotides match TRBD1. The origin of this receptor is a human donor with chronic lymphocytic leukemia. CDR3 coding DNA: TGTGCCAGCAGCACCTACAGGGGCCCTTACAATGAGCAGTTCTTC. Residues: CASSTYRGPYNEQFF.